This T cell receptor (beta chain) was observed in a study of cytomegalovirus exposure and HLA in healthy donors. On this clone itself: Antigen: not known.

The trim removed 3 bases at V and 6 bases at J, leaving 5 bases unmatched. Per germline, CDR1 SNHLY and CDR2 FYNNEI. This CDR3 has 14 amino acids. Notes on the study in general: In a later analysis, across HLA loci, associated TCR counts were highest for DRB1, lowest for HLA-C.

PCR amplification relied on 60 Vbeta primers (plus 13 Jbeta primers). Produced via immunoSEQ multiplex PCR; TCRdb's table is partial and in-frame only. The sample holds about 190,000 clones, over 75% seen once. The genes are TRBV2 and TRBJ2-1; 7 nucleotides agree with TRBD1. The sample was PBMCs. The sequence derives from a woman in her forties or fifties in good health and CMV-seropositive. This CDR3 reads CASSEGTVINEQFF. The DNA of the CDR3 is TGTGCCAGCAGTGAGGGGACAGTGATCAATGAGCAGTTCTTC.